This T cell receptor beta chain is drawn from a study of CD8+ T cells in alopecia areata. Treatment here: oral pan-JAK inhibitor, 5-10 mg twice daily. Researchers gathered lesional scalp punch biopsies and peripheral blood from patients with alopecia areata. The researchers isolated CD4+ and CD8+ T cells from PBMCs by sorting. Germline CDR1 MGHDK, CDR2 SYGVNS. This CDR3 contains 14 residues. V lost 6 bases and J lost 0, with 11 bases in between. Extraction and reverse transcription of RNA yielded cDNA as the sequencing template. The repertoire was sequenced with immunoSEQ multiplex PCR; TCRdb's copy has only in-frame clones and lacks some. The table includes some 180,000 clones, about 55% detected once. Study observations and caveats: Tofacitinib significantly reduced both scalp clonality and expanded CD8+ clones among the top 100. One nonresponder makes the tie between baseline CD8+ expansion and response uncertain.

A word on this clone: Its antigen is currently unknown.

The genes are TRBV25-1 and TRBJ1-2, with D tentatively TRBD1 (5 bases). The material sequenced was CD8+ T cells sorted from blood, taken at week 24, from a patient treated with tofacitinib. The clonotype comes from a human donor with alopecia areata. CDR3 coding DNA: TGTGCCAGCAGCGGGGACGCCGCTAACTATGGCTACACCTTC. Translating it yields CASSGDAANYGYTF.